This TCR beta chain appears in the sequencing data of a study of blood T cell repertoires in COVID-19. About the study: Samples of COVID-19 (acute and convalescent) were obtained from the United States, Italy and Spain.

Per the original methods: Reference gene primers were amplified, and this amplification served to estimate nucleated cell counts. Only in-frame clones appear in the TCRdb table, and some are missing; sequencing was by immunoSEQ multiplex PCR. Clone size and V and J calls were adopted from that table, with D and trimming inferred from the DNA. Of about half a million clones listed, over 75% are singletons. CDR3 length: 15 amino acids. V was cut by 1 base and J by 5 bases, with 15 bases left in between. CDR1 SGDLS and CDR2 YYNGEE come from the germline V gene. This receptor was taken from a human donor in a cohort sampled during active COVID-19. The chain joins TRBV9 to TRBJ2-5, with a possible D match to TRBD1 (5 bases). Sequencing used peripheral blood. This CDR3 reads CASSVSQGHGETQYF. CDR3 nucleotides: TGTGCCAGCAGCGTAAGTCAGGGCCATGGGGAGACCCAGTACTTC.